The rows below give T cell receptor beta chains drawn from one sample of a study of blood T cell repertoires in COVID-19. Sequenced by immunoSEQ multiplex PCR; TCRdb stores in-frame clones only, minus some. The sample consists of 200,000 to 250,000 clones, over 60% of them appearing once. The source material was peripheral blood. The receptors were gathered from a woman aged 70-85 years with acute or convalescent COVID-19. The CDR3 runs from the conserved cysteine through the conserved F or W. The order of the fields is V gene, J gene, D gene, clone size, CDR3 DNA, CDR3 protein. D genes are given only for firm matches. For some rows the clone size is stated as once, few or many, or as a class when expanded; others skip it.

TRBV7-6	TRBJ2-1	-	many	TGTGCCAGCAGCCCCCGGGCTAGCGATGAGCAGTTCTTC	CASSPRASDEQFF
TRBV5-1	TRBJ2-1	TRBD2	-	TGCGCCAGCAGCTTGTCCGGGACTAGCGTTAACAATGAGCAGTTCTTC	CASSLSGTSVNNEQFF
TRBV5-8	TRBJ2-7	-	few	TGTGCCAGCAGCCTTTCATTCACAGGGAAGAGGTACTTC	CASSLSFTGKRYF
TRBV24-1	TRBJ2-1	TRBD2	-	TGTGCCACCAGTGACCCAATCTCTAGCGGGTCTTACAATGAGCAGTTCTTC	CATSDPISSGSYNEQFF
TRBV5-6	TRBJ2-7	TRBD2	-	TGTGCCAGCAGCCTATTAGCGGGAAGGACCTCCTCCTACGAGCAGTACTTC	CASSLLAGRTSSYEQYF
TRBV5-4	TRBJ2-1	TRBD2	-	TGTGCCAGCAGCGACGGACTAGCGGGAGGCAATGAGCAGTTCTTC	CASSDGLAGGNEQFF
TRBV7-7	TRBJ2-5	-	-	TGTGCTAGCAGCGAGGTGCAGGGGGGTCCGGGGACCCAGTACTTC	CASSEVQGGPGTQYF
TRBV7-9	TRBJ1-2	TRBD1	-	TGTGCCAGCAGCTTCGGACAGGCGCCGATTGAAGGCTACACCTTC	CASSFGQAPIEGYTF
TRBV18	TRBJ2-7	TRBD2	-	TGTGCCAGCTCACCCGGAGCGGGAGTCCCCTACGAGCAGTACTTC	CASSPGAGVPYEQYF
TRBV5-4	TRBJ2-2	-	few	TGTGCCAGCAGCTTGGTAGGGGTCGACACCGGGGAGCTGTTTTTT	CASSLVGVDTGELFF
TRBV7-3	TRBJ2-7	TRBD1	-	TGTGCCAGCAGCTTAAGACAGGGACCGTACGAGCAGTACTTC	CASSLRQGPYEQYF
TRBV14	TRBJ1-1	-	-	TGTGCCAGCAGCCAAGGGGCCGGTAACACTGAAGCTTTCTTT	CASSQGAGNTEAFF
TRBV9	TRBJ2-3	-	-	TGTGCCAGCAGCGTGTCGGGCAGTGGGGGGGATACGCAGTATTTT	CASSVSGSGGDTQYF